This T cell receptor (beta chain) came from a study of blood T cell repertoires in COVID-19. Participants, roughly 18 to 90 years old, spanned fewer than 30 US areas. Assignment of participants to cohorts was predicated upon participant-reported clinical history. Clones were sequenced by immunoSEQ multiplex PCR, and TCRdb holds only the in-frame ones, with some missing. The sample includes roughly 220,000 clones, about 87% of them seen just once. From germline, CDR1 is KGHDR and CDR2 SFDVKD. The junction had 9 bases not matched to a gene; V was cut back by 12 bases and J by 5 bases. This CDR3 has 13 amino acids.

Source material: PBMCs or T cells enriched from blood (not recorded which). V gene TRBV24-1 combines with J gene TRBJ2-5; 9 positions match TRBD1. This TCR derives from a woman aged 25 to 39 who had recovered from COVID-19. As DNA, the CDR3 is TGTGCCGTCGACAGGGGGGGGCAGGAGACCCAGTACTTC. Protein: CAVDRGGQETQYF.